This T cell receptor beta chain originates from a study of blood T cell repertoires in COVID-19. Study overall: Sites in the United States, Italy and Spain provided acute and convalescent COVID-19 samples. The analysed material was cDNA or gDNA that came from T cells, B-cell-depleted T cells, or PBMCs.

A Seattle source enrolled patients during active infection and followed them longitudinally. Original processing notes: Amplification of reference gene primers provided the estimated nucleated cell counts. Here immunoSEQ multiplex PCR was the method, and the copy in TCRdb shows in-frame clones only, minus some. From that table come the V and J calls and clone size; the DNA was used to work out D and trimming. Of approximately 110,000 clones in the sample, around 85% were seen once. The germline gives CDR1 SEHNR, CDR2 FQNEAQ (reference sequence). The CDR3 totals 14 residues. Trimming cost V 1 base and J 4 bases, with 10 bases left between them.

The chain combines TRBV7-9 with TRBJ1-1; D not resolved. The receptor's source is a woman aged 60-70 years with COVID-19, enrolled during active disease. Sequencing used peripheral blood. The CDR3 loop is CASSLGEWITEAFF. The CDR3 DNA follows: TGTGCCAGCAGCTTAGGGGAGTGGATCACTGAAGCTTTCTTT.